The 2 T cell receptor beta chains reported below all come from one sample, sequenced in a study of cytomegalovirus exposure and HLA in healthy donors. Primers: 60 Vbeta forward and 13 Jbeta reverse. Profiled with immunoSEQ multiplex PCR; TCRdb holds only in-frame clones, not every one. The sample carries about 140,000 clones, approximately 82% recorded once. Sample: PBMCs. These receptors were taken from a man aged 18 to 30 in good health and CMV-seropositive.

The chain couples TRBV4-1 to TRBJ2-5; weak D call: TRBD2 (5 bases). The CDR3 has 14 amino acids. Germline V lookup: CDR1 MGHRA, CDR2 YSYEKL. The V end was cut by 3 bases, the J end by 5 bases, with 13 bases between. The CDR3 loop reads CASSQGQSGETQYF. CDR3 in DNA: TGCGCCAGCAGCCAGGGCCAGTCGGGGGAGACCCAGTACTTC.

The V call is TRBV5-6, the J call TRBJ2-7, with TRBD2 as a possible D gene (5 bases). Germline V gives CDR1 SGHDT, CDR2 YYEEEE. With 4 bases removed from V and 2 bases from J, the gap between germline ends came to 16 bases. The CDR3 totals 15 residues. The CDR3, as DNA: TGTGCCAGCAGCCCCTATGATGAGGGCCCCTACGAGCAGTACTTC. Protein sequence: CASSPYDEGPYEQYF.